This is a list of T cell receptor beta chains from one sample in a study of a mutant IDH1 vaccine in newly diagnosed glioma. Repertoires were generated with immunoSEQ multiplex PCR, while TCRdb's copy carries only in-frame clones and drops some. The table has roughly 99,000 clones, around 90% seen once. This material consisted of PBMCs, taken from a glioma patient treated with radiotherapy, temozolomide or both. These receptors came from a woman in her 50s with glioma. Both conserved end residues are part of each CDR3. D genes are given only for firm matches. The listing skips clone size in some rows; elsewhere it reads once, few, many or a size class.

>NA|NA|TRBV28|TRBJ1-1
TGTGCCAGCAGTTTAGGGCAGCAGAACACTGAAGCTTTCTTT
CASSLGQQNTEAFF
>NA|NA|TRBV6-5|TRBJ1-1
TGTGCCAGCAGAGAGGGGGGAATGAACACTGAAGCTTTCTTT
CASREGGMNTEAFF
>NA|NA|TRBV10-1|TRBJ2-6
TGCGCCAGCAGTGGAGGGGGACCTGGGGCCAACGTCCTGACTTTC
CASSGGGPGANVLTF
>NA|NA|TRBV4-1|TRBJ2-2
TGCGCCAGCAGCCAAGAGGGTGCCGGGGCCACCGGGGAGCTGTTTTTT
CASSQEGAGATGELFF
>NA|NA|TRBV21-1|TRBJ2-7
TGTGCCAGCAGCACTCAAGGGGTCTACGATGTGCAGTACTTC
CASSTQGVYDVQYF
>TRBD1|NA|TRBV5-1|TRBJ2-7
TGCGCCAGCAGCTTGGGGACAGGGATGGGCGAGCAGTACTTC
CASSLGTGMGEQYF
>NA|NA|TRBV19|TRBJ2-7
TGTGCCAGTAGTATTGTCGGGGGCAACGAGCAGTACTTC
CASSIVGGNEQYF
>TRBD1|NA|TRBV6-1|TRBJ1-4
TGTGCCAGCAGTGCAATCAGGGGGACTAATGAAAAACTGTTTTTT
CASSAIRGTNEKLFF
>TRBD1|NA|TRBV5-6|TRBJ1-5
TGTGCCAGCAGCTTGGCCTTGGTAGGGGGCCGCCAGCCCCAGCATTTT
CASSLALVGGRQPQHF
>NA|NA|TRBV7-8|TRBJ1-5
TGTGCCAGCACCCCAGGGGTTAGCAATCAGCCCCAGCATTTT
CASTPGVSNQPQHF
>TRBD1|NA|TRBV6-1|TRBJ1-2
TGTGCCAGCAGGCCAGGGGGCTATGGCTACACCTTC
CASRPGGYGYTF
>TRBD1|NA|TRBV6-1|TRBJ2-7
TGTGCCAGCAAGGGTCAAGCAGGGGGCTCCTACGAGCAGTACTTC
CASKGQAGGSYEQYF
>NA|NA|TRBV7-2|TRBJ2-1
TGTGCCAGCAGCCCCTTTGGACTCGCGTACAATGAGCAGCTCTTC
CASSPFGLAYNEQLF
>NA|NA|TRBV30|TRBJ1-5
TGTGCCTGGAGTGTACGGACAAATCAGCCCCAGCATTTT
CAWSVRTNQPQHF
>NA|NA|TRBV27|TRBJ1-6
TGTGCCAGCTCCAACGGGGGCGCGTATAATTCACCCCTCCACTTT
CASSNGGAYNSPLHF
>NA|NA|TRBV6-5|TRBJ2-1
TGTGCCAGCAGTTACGGCGGAGTCTACAATGAGCAGTTCTTC
CASSYGGVYNEQFF
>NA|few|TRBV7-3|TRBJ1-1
TGTGCCAGCAGCTTACGCCCTTTGGGAGAGAACACTGAAGCTTTCTTT
CASSLRPLGENTEAFF
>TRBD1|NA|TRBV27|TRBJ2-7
TGTGCCAGCAGTTTATTGGCGGGACAGGGGATGGGGGAGCAGTACTTC
CASSLLAGQGMGEQYF
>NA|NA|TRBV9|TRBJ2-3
TGTGCCAGCAGCGTCAAGCGAATCACAGATACGCAGTATTTT
CASSVKRITDTQYF
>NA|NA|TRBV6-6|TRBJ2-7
TGTGCCAGCAGTTACGACGGAACCTACGAGCAGTACTTC
CASSYDGTYEQYF
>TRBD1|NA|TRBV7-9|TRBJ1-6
TGTGCCAGCAGCGCGAGACAGGGGACGAATTCACCCCTCCACTTT
CASSARQGTNSPLHF
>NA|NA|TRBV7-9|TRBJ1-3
TGTGCCAGCCGGGGAGTGGGGGACGGAAACACCATATATTTT
CASRGVGDGNTIYF
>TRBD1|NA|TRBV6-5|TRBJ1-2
TGTGCCAGCAGTTACGGGGACAGGACGAATGGCTACACCTTC
CASSYGDRTNGYTF
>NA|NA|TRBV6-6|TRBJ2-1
TGTGCCAGCAGTTATTGGGAGAGCTCCTACAATGAGCAGTTCTTC
CASSYWESSYNEQFF
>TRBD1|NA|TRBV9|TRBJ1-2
TGTGCCAGCAGCGGTCAGGGGGCCCTCTATGGCTACACCTTC
CASSGQGALYGYTF
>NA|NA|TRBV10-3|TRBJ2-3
TGTGCCATCAGCGCGCCTGGCACAGATACGCAGTATTTT
CAISAPGTDTQYF
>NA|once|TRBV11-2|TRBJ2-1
TGTGCCAGCAGCTTAAGGCCTCAGGGTCCGGGGTACAATGAGCAGTTCTTC
CASSLRPQGPGYNEQFF
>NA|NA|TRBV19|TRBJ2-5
TGTGCCAGTAGTATTTGGGGTCAAGAGACCCAGTACTTC
CASSIWGQETQYF
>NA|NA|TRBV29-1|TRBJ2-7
TGCAGCGTGCGGTTGGGGGAATCTTACGAGCAGTACTTC
CSVRLGESYEQYF
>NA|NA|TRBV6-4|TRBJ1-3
TGTGCCAGCAGTCCCCCCGGGGGAATCCCTGGAAACACCATATATTTT
CASSPPGGIPGNTIYF
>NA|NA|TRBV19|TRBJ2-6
TGTGCCAGTAGTCAGTACAGTGGGTCTGGGGCCAACGTCCTGACTTTC
CASSQYSGSGANVLTF
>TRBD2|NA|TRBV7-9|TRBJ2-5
TGTGCCAGCAGCTCGGGACTAGCGGCCCAAGAGACCCAGTACTTC
CASSSGLAAQETQYF
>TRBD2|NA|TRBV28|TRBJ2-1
TGTGCCAGCCAAAAAGGGGTAGCGGGGACAAATGAGCAGTTCTTC
CASQKGVAGTNEQFF
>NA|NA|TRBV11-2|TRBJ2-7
TGTGCCAGCAGCTTAAATGGGTACGAGCAGTACTTC
CASSLNGYEQYF
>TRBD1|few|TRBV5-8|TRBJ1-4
TGTGCCAGCAGCTGGGGACAGTCCCCTCCTGAAAAACTGTTTTTT
CASSWGQSPPEKLFF